What follows are 20 T cell receptor beta chains derived from one specimen sequenced in a study of identical twins. TCRdb recomputed calls from the 5' RACE reads with MiXCR, one row per CDR3 protein. The data contain some 500,000 distinct CDR3 sequences, roughly an eighth of them singletons. These same records also appear under a second study, on yellow fever vaccine responses in identical twins.

Sample: CD4+ T cells sorted from blood. The receptors shown here come from a woman aged 18-35 years in good health.

The chain combines TRBV2 with TRBJ2-7; tentative D call: TRBD2 (5 bases). The germline gives CDR1 SNHLY, CDR2 FYNNEI. V lost 3 bases and J 2 bases, leaving 17 bases between the germline ends. The length of the CDR3 is 16 residues. Written as DNA, the CDR3 is TGTGCCAGCAGTGAGTATTTAGGACTCCATGCCTACGAGCAGTACTTC. The encoded protein is CASSEYLGLHAYEQYF.

This clonotype was observed at least ten times. The V call is TRBV10-3, the J call TRBJ2-1, with D perhaps matching TRBD1 (8 bases). Germline loops: CDR1 ENHRY, CDR2 SYGVKD. V was cut by 10 bases and J by 9 bases, with 16 bases left in between. This CDR3 region has 12 residues. The CDR3 loop reads CASQDREGEQFF. CDR3 nucleotide sequence: TGTGCCAGCCAGGACAGGGAGGGTGAGCAGTTCTTC.

This clonotype occurred a few times. The chain carries TRBV27 and TRBJ2-7; 7 bases are a match to TRBD1. Germline-derived CDR1 and CDR2 are MNHEY and SMNVEV (reference sequence). The trim removed 6 bases at V and 5 bases at J, leaving 10 bases unmatched. This CDR3 contains 14 residues. CDR3: CASRTGQTTHEQYF. The CDR3 DNA is TGTGCCAGCAGGACGGGACAGACAACCCACGAGCAGTACTTC.

This CDR3 reads CASSTPGNNSPLHF. The CDR3 DNA is TGTGCCAGCAGCACCCCCGGCAATAATTCACCCCTCCACTTT. The chain uses TRBV5-4 and TRBJ1-6; unclear D gene. Per germline, CDR1 SGHNT and CDR2 YYREEE (reference sequence). This CDR3 is built from 14 residues. Trimming cost V 4 bases and J 5 bases, with 10 bases left between them.

J is TRBJ1-4 and V is TRBV20-1; D is perhaps TRBD1 (5 bases). The CDR3 consists of 16 residues. CDR1 and CDR2 from the germline V gene are DFQATT and SNEGSKA (reference sequence). Between the trimmed V and J ends, which lost 0 bases and 7 bases, there was a span of 18 bases. The CDR3 nucleotides are TGCAGTGCTAGAGATCGGGGACCAAGAGGGGTTGAAAAACTGTTTTTT. It yields the protein CSARDRGPRGVEKLFF.

This clonotype occurred a few times. The J gene is TRBJ2-5, the V gene TRBV15; no reliable D call. V dropped 0 bases and J dropped 1 base, with 9 bases sitting between them. Germline V gives CDR1 LNHNV, CDR2 YYDKDF (reference sequence). CDR3 length: 15 residues. CDR3 coding DNA: TGTGCCACCAGCAGAGAATGGGCTAGCCAAGAGACCCAGTACTTC. It encodes CATSREWASQETQYF.

This chain uses TRBV11-2 with TRBJ1-1; the D gene is possibly TRBD1 (5 bases). Germline V gives CDR1 SGHAT, CDR2 FQNNGV. Trimming pared 4 bases from V and 6 bases from J, leaving 18 bases between. This CDR3 contains 15 residues. The CDR3 sequence is CASSSEGREAAEAFF. DNA of the CDR3: TGTGCCAGCAGCTCCGAGGGCAGGGAAGCGGCTGAAGCTTTCTTT.

This clonotype was counted only a few times. V and J are TRBV4-1 and TRBJ2-1; 9 positions agree with TRBD1. The CDR3 spans 14 residues. Germline assignment: CDR1 MGHRA and CDR2 YSYEKL. J lost 6 bases, V lost 0 bases, and 0 bases had no gene match. CDR3 bases: TGCGCCAGCAGCCAAGAGGACAGGGGCAATGAGCAGTTCTTC. This codes for CASSQEDRGNEQFF.

The CDR3 sequence is CASSGVLTQLRNNEQFF. In nucleotides, the CDR3 is TGTGCCAGCAGTGGGGTCCTGACCCAGCTCCGTAATAATGAGCAGTTCTTC. This chain links TRBV27 with TRBJ2-1; D remains ambiguous. Germline V gene sequence: CDR1 MNHEY, CDR2 SMNVEV (reference sequence). With 5 bases removed from V and 7 bases from J, the gap between germline ends came to 24 bases. This CDR3 spans 17 amino acids.

The chain is built from TRBV5-5 and TRBJ2-3; tentatively, D is TRBD2 (6 bases). The germline V gene encodes CDR1 SGHKS and CDR2 YYEKEE (reference sequence). V lost 3 bases, J lost 3 bases, and 14 bases lay in between. The CDR3 runs to 15 residues. The DNA of the CDR3 is TGTGCCAGCAGCTCGGGAGAGTGGGGGACAGATACGCAGTATTTT. Translating it yields CASSSGEWGTDTQYF.

In this sample, this clonotype turned up a few times. This chain links TRBV7-2 with TRBJ1-5; tentative D call: TRBD1 (6 bases). V was pared by 4 bases and J by 4 bases, with 14 bases between. This CDR3 comprises 15 residues. CDR1 SGHTA and CDR2 FQGNSA come from the germline V gene. The CDR3 DNA sequence: TGTGCCAGCAGCTCCCGGGTGGGACATAATCAGCCCCAGCATTTT. This codes for CASSSRVGHNQPQHF.

The chain combines TRBV2 with TRBJ2-7, with 9 nucleotides matching TRBD1. The CDR3 spans 13 residues. The germline CDR1 and CDR2 sequences are SNHLY and FYNNEI. The V segment lost 8 bases and the J segment 6 bases; nucleotides outside the gene matches: 8. This CDR3 is CASSGTGLREQYF. In nucleotides, the CDR3 is TGTGCCAGCTCCGGGACAGGGTTACGCGAGCAGTACTTC.

This sequence joins TRBV7-2 and TRBJ2-2, with D possibly being TRBD2 (5 bases). The CDR3 contains 14 residues. Trimming stripped 6 bases from V and 0 bases from J, with 8 bases between. Germline loops: CDR1 SGHTA, CDR2 FQGNSA. CDR3 amino acids: CASSSAANTGELFF. The CDR3 coding sequence is TGTGCCAGCAGTAGCGCAGCGAACACCGGGGAGCTGTTTTTT.

This clonotype was recorded a few times. V usage is TRBV3-1 and J usage is TRBJ2-1; 16 bases agree with TRBD2. The CDR3 runs 16 residues. The germline CDR1 and CDR2 sequences are LGHDT and YNNKEL (reference sequence). V was clipped by 7 bases and J by 6 bases; unmatched bases: 6. The CDR3 protein is CASTTGLAGGLNEQFF. CDR3 coding DNA: TGTGCCAGCACCACGGGACTAGCGGGGGGGCTCAATGAGCAGTTCTTC.

This clonotype was recorded a few times. This chain uses TRBV12-3 or TRBV12-4 with TRBJ2-5; 8 bases agree with TRBD2. The CDR3 loop spans 16 amino acids. The J segment lost 4 bases and the V segment lost 3 bases, leaving 10 bases of the junction unmatched. CDR3: CASSFGTGGRSETQYF. The CDR3, as DNA: TGTGCCAGCAGTTTCGGGACGGGGGGGCGATCAGAGACCCAGTACTTC.

This clonotype was observed a handful of times. This sequence joins TRBV28 and TRBJ2-5, with 10 bases lining up with TRBD1. The CDR3 has 15 residues. From germline, CDR1 is MDHEN and CDR2 SYDVKM. The ends lost 6 bases at V and 4 bases at J; junction bases unmatched: 8. The CDR3 is CASSPTGGTGETQYF. The CDR3 bases are TGTGCCAGCAGCCCGACAGGGGGCACGGGAGAGACCCAGTACTTC.

J is TRBJ1-1 and V is TRBV6-5; no reliable D call. CDR3 length: 16 amino acids. The V end lost 0 bases, the J end lost 3 bases, and 14 bases lay between the germline ends. The germline gives CDR1 MNHEY, CDR2 SVGAGI. Here the CDR3 DNA reads TGTGCCAGCAGTTACTCGATTGGGGAGCTTTACACTGAAGCTTTCTTT. Its protein product is CASSYSIGELYTEAFF.

The genes are TRBV6-1 and TRBJ2-3; no clear D. V shed 6 bases and J shed 0 bases, with 10 bases lying between them. This CDR3 has 14 amino acids. CDR1 and CDR2 from the germline V gene are MNHNS and SASEGT. CDR3 DNA: TGTGCCAGCAGCCGCGGTCACAGCACAGATACGCAGTATTTT. Its protein is CASSRGHSTDTQYF.

The rearrangement joins TRBV5-1 to TRBJ2-7; 7 bases match TRBD2. The junction had 9 bases not matched to a gene; V was cut back by 2 bases and J by 7 bases. Per germline, CDR1 SGHRS and CDR2 YFSETQ. The CDR3 has 14 residues. The DNA for the CDR3 is TGCGCCAGCAGCTTCTCTTCGTCCGGGGGGGAGCAGTACTTC. Protein sequence: CASSFSSSGGEQYF.

Here the CDR3 reads CSVPGQGSQETQYF. CDR3 coding DNA: TGCAGCGTTCCGGGACAGGGTTCCCAAGAGACCCAGTACTTC. The J gene is TRBJ2-5, the V gene TRBV29-1, with TRBD1 matching 9 bases. Unmatched junction bases numbered 5, after V lost 5 bases and J lost 1 base. The CDR3 runs 14 residues. CDR1 is SQVTM, CDR2 ANQGSEA, per germline.